These 5 T cell receptor beta chains came from one sample sequenced in a study of T-cell reconstitution after alpha-beta-depleted transplantation in children. TCRbeta library preparation incorporated unique molecular identifiers. One entry per CDR3 protein, called by TCRdb with MiXCR from the PCR reads. The sample has 250,000 to 400,000 distinct CDR3 sequences, approximately 23% seen once. Material: PBMCs, mostly from graft donor cells, obtained 180 days after TCRalphabeta/CD19-depleted stem cell transplant. The receptors were gathered from a male patient between 5 and 17 years old who had a stem cell transplant for acute lymphoblastic leukemia, so the T cells may come from the graft donor.

This clonotype was seen a handful of times. The chain carries TRBV4-1 and TRBJ1-5, with unresolved D. The CDR3 totals 13 residues. The germline V gene encodes CDR1 MGHRA and CDR2 YSYEKL. With 8 bases removed from V and 6 bases from J, the gap between germline ends came to 14 bases. The CDR3 DNA sequence: TGCGCCAGCGGATTGCGGTTCAGTCAGCCCCAGCATTTT. This translates into CASGLRFSQPQHF.

The genes are TRBV28 and TRBJ2-1; the D is unclear. This CDR3 comprises 14 residues. Trimming cost V 6 bases and J 0 bases, with 9 bases left between them. CDR1 and CDR2 from the germline V gene are MDHEN and SYDVKM. The CDR3 DNA reads TGTGCCAGCAGACCTTCTAGCTCCTACAATGAGCAGTTCTTC. This sequence encodes CASRPSSSYNEQFF.

V and J are TRBV5-1 and TRBJ2-4, with no clear D. From germline, CDR1 is SGHRS and CDR2 YFSETQ. Between the trimmed V and J ends, which lost 0 bases and 1 base, there was a span of 8 bases. The CDR3 spans 15 residues. CDR3 region: CASSLGSVAKNIQYF. The CDR3 bases are TGCGCCAGCAGCTTGGGTTCCGTCGCCAAAAACATTCAGTACTTC.

The chain is built from TRBV4-1 and TRBJ2-7; 10 bases match TRBD2. This CDR3 is 16 amino acids long. Trimming took 4 bases from V and 0 from J; bases not matched to a gene: 6. Germline CDR1 MGHRA, CDR2 YSYEKL. In DNA, the CDR3 is TGCGCCAGCAGCCTAGCTAGCGGGGGTAGCTCCTACGAGCAGTACTTC. It codes for CASSLASGGSSYEQYF.

The V and J genes are TRBV15 and TRBJ1-4; no clear D gene. Germline loops: CDR1 LNHNV, CDR2 YYDKDF (reference sequence). V shed 2 bases and J shed 7 bases, with 17 bases lying between them. The CDR3 loop spans 16 amino acids. The CDR3 DNA reads TGTGCCACCAGCAGACTCCGGGCCCTTAAGGGTGAAAAACTGTTTTTT. Translation: CATSRLRALKGEKLFF.